This TCR beta chain emerged from a study of cytomegalovirus exposure and HLA in healthy donors (dated by TCRdb to 2016 to 2017). Regarding the study in general: The 666 repertoires of the first cohort and the 120 validation repertoires were produced on the same platform, according to a later analysis. High-throughput TCR immunosequencing, statistical association of individual TCRs with disease status, and machine learning were combined to predict cytomegalovirus infection status. The study aimed to test whether cataloging public T cell receptors could reveal signatures of past pathogen exposure. A separate validation cohort of more than 100 different subjects was used in addition to the 666-subject first cohort.

The donors belonged to the validation cohort of approximately 130 subjects, which was separate from the roughly 700-subject first cohort. Library preparation used the immunoSEQ multiplex PCR assay. Under the source paper's analysis protocol: A statistical classification framework was built to diagnose cytomegalovirus status from the catalog of TCR beta chain sequences. The source is immuneACCESS, and TCRdb retained only in-frame sequences with V and J called. Part of the clones is not carried over; for the studies checked, unresolved V genes explain less than half of this, and the remainder is unexplained. Clone size and the V and J calls come from that table; the DNA yielded D and trimming. Across this sample there are around 100,000 clones, with roughly 95% seen only once. 0.85% to 0.95% of the sample belongs to the ten largest clones. Overall study results and their limits: It was suggested by the authors that the approach could potentially be generalized to other disease states and immunological phenotypes. The classifier was reported to diagnose cytomegalovirus status with high specificity and sensitivity in both the original and validation cohorts. The validation cohort had no HLA typing available for a later analysis, so co-occurrence within that cohort was assessed over all 130 or so repertoires. In vitro tests confirmed that a few of the cytomegalovirus-associated TCR beta chains recognize cytomegalovirus antigens. The study gave a list of more than 150 TCR beta chains associated with cytomegalovirus. Of the cluster scores, 90% to 95% were above 0 in a later analysis, which found that TCRs clustered in the first cohort also tended to co-occur in the 110 or so validation repertoires. Across donors, most TCR sequences were observed very rarely, whereas some public TCRs were present in many individuals.

A remark on this clone: What antigen it recognizes has not been identified. No base qualities exist here, and no much larger clone lies one base off it.

The CDR3 holds 15 amino acids from the cysteine to the phenylalanine. The only DNA kept is the CDR3, 45 bases in frame from the first base. In the germline V gene (reference sequence), CDR1 corresponds to LNHDA and CDR2 to SQIVND. V ends up 9 bases short and J 10 bases short, with an unmatched junction base count of 20. Sequenced input: PBMCs. The receptor was derived from a woman younger than 30 in good health and CMV-seronegative. This chain joins TRBV19 to TRBJ1-1, with 7 bases matching TRBD1. The nucleotide sequence is given as TGTGCCAGCCTGACCTGGGAAGGGGGCCGCTTTGGAGCTTTCTTT. Its translation is CASLTWEGGRFGAFF.